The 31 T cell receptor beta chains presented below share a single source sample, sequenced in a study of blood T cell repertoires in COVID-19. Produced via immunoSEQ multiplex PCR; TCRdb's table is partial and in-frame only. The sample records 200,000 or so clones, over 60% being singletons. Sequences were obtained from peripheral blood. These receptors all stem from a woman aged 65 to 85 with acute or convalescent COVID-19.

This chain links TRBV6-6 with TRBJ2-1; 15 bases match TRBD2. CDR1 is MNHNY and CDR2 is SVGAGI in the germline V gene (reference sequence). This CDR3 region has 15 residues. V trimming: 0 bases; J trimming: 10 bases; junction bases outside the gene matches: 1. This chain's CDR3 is CASSYSGTSGGEQFF. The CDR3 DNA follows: TGTGCCAGCAGTTACTCCGGGACTAGCGGGGGGGAGCAGTTCTTC.

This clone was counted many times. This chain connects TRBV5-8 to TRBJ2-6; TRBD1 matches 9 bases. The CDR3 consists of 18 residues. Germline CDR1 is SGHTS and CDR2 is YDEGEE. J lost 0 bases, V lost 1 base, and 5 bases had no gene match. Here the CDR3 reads CASSLRTGVRSGANVLTF. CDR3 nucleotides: TGTGCCAGCAGCTTGAGGACAGGGGTCCGCTCTGGGGCCAACGTCCTGACTTTC. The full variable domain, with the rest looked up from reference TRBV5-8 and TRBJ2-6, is EAGVTQSPTHLIKTRGQQATLRCSPISGHTSVYWYQQALGLGLQFLLWYDEGEERNRGNFPPRFSGRQFPNYSSELNVNALELEDSALYLCASSLRTGVRSGANVLTFGAGSRLTVL.

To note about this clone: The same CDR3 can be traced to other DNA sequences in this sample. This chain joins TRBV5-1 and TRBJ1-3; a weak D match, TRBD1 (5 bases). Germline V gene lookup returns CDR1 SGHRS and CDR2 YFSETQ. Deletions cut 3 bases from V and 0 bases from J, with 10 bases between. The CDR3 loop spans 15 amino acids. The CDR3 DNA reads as TGCGCCAGCAGCTCAACAGGAAACTCTGGAAACACCATATATTTT. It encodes CASSSTGNSGNTIYF.

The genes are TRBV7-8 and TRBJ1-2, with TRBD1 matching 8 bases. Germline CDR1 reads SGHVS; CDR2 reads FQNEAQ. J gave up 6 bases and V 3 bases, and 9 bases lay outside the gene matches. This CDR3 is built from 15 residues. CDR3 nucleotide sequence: TGTGCCAGCAGCTTCAACCCCCAGGGGGCGGATGGCTACACCTTC. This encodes CASSFNPQGADGYTF. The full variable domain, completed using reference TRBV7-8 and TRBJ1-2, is GAGVSQSPRYKVAKRGQDVALRCDPISGHVSLFWYQQALGQGPEFLTYFQNEAQLDKSGLPSDRFFAERPEGSVSTLKIQRTQQEDSAVYLCASSFNPQGADGYTFGSGTRLTVV.

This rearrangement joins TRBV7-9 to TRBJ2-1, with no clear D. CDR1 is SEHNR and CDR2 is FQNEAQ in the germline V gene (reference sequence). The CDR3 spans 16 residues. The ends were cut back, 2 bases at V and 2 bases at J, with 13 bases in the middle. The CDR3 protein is CASSLMRSEAYNEQFF. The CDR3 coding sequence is TGTGCCAGCAGCTTAATGCGAAGCGAAGCCTACAATGAGCAGTTCTTC.

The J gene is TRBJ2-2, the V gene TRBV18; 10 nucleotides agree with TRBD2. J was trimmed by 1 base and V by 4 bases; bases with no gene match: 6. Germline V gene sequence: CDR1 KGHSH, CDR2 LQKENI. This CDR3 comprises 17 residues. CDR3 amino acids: CASSLLAGVRNTGELFF. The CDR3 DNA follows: TGTGCCAGCTCACTTCTAGCGGGAGTGAGGAACACCGGGGAGCTGTTTTTT.

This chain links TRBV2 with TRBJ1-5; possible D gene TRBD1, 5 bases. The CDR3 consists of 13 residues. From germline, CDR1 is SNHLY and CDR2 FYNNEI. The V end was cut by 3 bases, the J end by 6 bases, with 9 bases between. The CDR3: CASSDGRGQPQHF. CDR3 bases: TGTGCCAGCAGTGATGGGAGGGGTCAGCCCCAGCATTTT.

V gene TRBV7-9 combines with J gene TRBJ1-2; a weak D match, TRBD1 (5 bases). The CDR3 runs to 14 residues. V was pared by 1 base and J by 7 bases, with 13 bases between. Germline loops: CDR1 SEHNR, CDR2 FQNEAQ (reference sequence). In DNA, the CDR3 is TGTGCCAGCAGCTTAGTTCAGGGTCAGTCTGGCTACACCTTC. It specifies CASSLVQGQSGYTF. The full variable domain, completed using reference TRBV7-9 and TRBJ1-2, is DTGVSQNPRHKITKRGQNVTFRCDPISEHNRLYWYRQTLGQGPEFLTYFQNEAQLEKSRLLSDRFSAERPKGSFSTLEIQRTEQGDSAMYLCASSLVQGQSGYTFGSGTRLTVV.

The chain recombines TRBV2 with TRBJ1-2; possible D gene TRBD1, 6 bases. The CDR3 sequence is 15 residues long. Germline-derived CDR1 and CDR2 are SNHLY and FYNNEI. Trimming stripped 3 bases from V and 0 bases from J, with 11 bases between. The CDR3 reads CASSEGQGPNYGYTF. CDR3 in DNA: TGTGCCAGCAGTGAGGGGCAGGGGCCTAACTATGGCTACACCTTC.

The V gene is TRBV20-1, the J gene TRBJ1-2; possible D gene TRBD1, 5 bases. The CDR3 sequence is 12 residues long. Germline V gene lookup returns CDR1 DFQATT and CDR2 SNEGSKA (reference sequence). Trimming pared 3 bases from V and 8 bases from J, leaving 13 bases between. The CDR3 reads CSASSQGGGYTF. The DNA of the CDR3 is TGCAGTGCTAGTAGCCAGGGCGGCGGCTACACCTTC.

CDR3 DNA sequence: TGTGCCAGCAGTGAACCGACAGGGACTGGCTACACCTTC. Protein: CASSEPTGTGYTF. This sequence joins TRBV6-1 and TRBJ1-2; 7 bases fit TRBD1. Germline trimming cut 2 bases from V and 7 bases from J; bases unmatched to any gene: 4. The CDR3 extends over 13 amino acids. Germline CDR1 is MNHNS and CDR2 is SASEGT.

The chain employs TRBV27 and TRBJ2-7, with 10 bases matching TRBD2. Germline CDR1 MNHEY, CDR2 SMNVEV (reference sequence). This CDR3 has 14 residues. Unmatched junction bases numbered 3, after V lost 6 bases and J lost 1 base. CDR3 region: CASRSGRASYEQYF. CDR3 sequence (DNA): TGTGCCAGCAGAAGCGGGAGGGCATCCTACGAGCAGTACTTC.

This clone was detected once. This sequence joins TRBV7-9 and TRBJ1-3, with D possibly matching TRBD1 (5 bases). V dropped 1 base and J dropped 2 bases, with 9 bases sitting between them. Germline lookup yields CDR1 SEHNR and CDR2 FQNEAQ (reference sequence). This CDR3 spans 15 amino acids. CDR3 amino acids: CASSLGGRAGNTIYF. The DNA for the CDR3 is TGTGCCAGCAGCTTAGGAGGCAGGGCTGGAAACACCATATATTTT. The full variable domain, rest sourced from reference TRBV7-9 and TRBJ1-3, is DTGVSQNPRHKITKRGQNVTFRCDPISEHNRLYWYRQTLGQGPEFLTYFQNEAQLEKSRLLSDRFSAERPKGSFSTLEIQRTEQGDSAMYLCASSLGGRAGNTIYFGEGSWLTVV.

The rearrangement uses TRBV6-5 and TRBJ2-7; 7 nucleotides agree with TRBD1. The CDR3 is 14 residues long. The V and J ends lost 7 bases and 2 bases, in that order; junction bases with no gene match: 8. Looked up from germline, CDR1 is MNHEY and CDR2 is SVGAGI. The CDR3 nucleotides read TGTGCCAGCAACTCCGGGACAGAGCCCTACGAGCAGTACTTC. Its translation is CASNSGTEPYEQYF.

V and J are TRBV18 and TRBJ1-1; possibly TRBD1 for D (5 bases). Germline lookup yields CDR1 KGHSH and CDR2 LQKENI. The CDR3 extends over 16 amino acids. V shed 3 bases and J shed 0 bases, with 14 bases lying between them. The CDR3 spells CASSPLGGDMNTEAFF. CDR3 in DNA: TGTGCCAGCTCACCCCTCGGGGGGGATATGAACACTGAAGCTTTCTTT.

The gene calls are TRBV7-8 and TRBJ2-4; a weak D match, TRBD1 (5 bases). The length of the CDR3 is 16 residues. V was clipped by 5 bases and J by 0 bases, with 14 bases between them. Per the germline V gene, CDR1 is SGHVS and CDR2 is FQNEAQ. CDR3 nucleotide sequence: TGTGCCAGCAGCCCACTGACAGTCCTAGCCAAAAACATTCAGTACTTC. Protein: CASSPLTVLAKNIQYF.

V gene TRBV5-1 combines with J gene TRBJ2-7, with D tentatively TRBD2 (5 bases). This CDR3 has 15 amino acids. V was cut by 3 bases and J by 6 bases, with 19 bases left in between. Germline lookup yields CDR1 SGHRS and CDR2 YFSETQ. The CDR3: CASSSTSRGAAEQYF. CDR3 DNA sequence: TGCGCCAGCAGCTCCACCTCACGGGGTGCCGCCGAGCAGTACTTC.

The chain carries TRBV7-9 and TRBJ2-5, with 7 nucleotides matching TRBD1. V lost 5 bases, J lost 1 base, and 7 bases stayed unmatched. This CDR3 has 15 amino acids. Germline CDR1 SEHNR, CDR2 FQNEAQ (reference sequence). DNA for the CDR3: TGTGCCAGCAGCCCCTCGGGACAGCCCCAAGAGACCCAGTACTTC. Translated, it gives CASSPSGQPQETQYF.

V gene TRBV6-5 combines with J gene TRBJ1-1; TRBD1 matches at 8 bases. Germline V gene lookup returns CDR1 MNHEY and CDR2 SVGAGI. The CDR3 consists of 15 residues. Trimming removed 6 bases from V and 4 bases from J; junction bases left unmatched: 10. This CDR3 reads CASRAGQEGATEAFF. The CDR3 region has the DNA TGTGCCAGCAGAGCGGGACAGGAGGGGGCCACTGAAGCTTTCTTT.

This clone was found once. CDR3 region: CASSHSGIGTGELFF. CDR3 nucleotide sequence: TGTGCCAGCAGTCACAGCGGGATAGGGACCGGGGAGCTGTTTTTT. The gene calls are TRBV3-1 (or the pseudogene TRBV3-2) and TRBJ2-2, with 7 bases identical to TRBD2. V dropped 6 bases and J dropped 5; count of bases not matched to a gene: 9. The CDR3 is made up of 15 amino acids. The germline CDR1 and CDR2 sequences are LGHDT and YNNKEL (reference sequence).

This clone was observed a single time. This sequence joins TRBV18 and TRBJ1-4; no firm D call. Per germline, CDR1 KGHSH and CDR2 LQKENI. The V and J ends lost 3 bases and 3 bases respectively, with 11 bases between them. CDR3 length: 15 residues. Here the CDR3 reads CASSPPPGSNEKLFF. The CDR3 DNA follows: TGTGCCAGCTCACCCCCACCGGGTTCTAATGAAAAACTGTTTTTT.

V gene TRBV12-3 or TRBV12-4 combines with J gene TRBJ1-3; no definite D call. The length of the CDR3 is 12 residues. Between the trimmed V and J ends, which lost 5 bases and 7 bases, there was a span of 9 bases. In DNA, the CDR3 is TGTGCCAGCAGTCTCAGGACTAACACCATATATTTT. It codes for CASSLRTNTIYF.

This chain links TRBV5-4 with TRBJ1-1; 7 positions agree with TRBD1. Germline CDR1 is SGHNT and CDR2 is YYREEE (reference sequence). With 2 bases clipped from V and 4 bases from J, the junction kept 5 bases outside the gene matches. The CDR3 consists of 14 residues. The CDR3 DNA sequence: TGTGCCAGCAGCTTAAGACAGGGTTCCACTGAAGCTTTCTTT. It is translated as CASSLRQGSTEAFF.

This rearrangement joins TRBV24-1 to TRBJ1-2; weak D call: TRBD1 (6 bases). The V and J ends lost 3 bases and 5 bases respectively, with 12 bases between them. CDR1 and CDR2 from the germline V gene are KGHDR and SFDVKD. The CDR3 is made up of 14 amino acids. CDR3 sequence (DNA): TGTGCCACCAGTGATACTACAGGGCGGTATGGCTACACCTTC. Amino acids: CATSDTTGRYGYTF.

Here the CDR3 reads CAWSATRWNEQFF. In DNA, the CDR3 is TGTGCCTGGAGTGCGACTCGCTGGAATGAGCAGTTCTTC. The chain recombines TRBV30 with TRBJ2-1; D unclear. Per germline, CDR1 GTSNPN and CDR2 SVGIG (reference sequence). Trimming took 1 base from V and 7 from J, leaving 11 bases between them. This CDR3 comprises 13 residues.

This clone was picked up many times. The CDR3 bases are TGCGCCAGCAGCTTGGGCAGGAGCACAGATACGCAGTATTTT. Translated, it gives CASSLGRSTDTQYF. The rearrangement joins TRBV5-1 to TRBJ2-3; D gene unclear. Germline V lookup: CDR1 SGHRS, CDR2 YFSETQ. The V and J ends lost 0 bases and 0 bases respectively, with 5 bases between them. The CDR3 extends over 14 amino acids.

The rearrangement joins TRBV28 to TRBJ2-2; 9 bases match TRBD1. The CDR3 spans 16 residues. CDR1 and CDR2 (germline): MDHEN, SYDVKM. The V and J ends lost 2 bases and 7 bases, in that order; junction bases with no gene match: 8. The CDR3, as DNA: TGTGCCAGCAGTTTAGCAAACAGGGGGCAGGTCGGGGAGCTGTTTTTT. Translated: CASSLANRGQVGELFF. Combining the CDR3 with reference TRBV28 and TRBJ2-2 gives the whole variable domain DVKVTQSSRYLVKRTGEKVFLECVQDMDHENMFWYRQDPGLGLRLIYFSYDVKMKEKGDIPEGYSVSREKKERFSLILESASTNQTSMYLCASSLANRGQVGELFFGEGSRLTVL.

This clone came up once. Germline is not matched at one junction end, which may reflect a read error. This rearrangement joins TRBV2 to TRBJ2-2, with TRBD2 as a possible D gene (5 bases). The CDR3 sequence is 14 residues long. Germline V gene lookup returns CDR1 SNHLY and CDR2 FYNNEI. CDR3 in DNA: TGTGCCAGCAGTCTAATCAGCGGCCACGGGAAGCTGTTTTTT. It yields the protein CASSLISGHGKLFF. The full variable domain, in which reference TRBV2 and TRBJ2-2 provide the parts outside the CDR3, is EPEVTQTPSHQVTQMGQEVILRCVPISNHLYFYWYRQILGQKVEFLVSFYNNEISEKSEIFDDQFSVERPDGSNFTLKIRSTKLEDSAMYFCASSLISGHGKLFFGEGSRLTVL.

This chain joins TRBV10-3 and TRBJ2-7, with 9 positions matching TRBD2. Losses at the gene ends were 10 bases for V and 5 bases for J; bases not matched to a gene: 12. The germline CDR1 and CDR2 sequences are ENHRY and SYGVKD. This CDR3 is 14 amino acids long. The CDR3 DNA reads TGTGCCACCGGGACGCGGGAGGGCCTCCACGAGCAGTACTTC. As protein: CATGTREGLHEQYF.

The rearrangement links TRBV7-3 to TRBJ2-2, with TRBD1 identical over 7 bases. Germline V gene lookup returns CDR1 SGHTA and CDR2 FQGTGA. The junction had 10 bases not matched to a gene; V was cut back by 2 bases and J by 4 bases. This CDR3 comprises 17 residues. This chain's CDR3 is CASSLLAGAGGTGELFF. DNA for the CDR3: TGTGCCAGCAGCTTACTCGCCGGAGCAGGGGGCACCGGGGAGCTGTTTTTT.

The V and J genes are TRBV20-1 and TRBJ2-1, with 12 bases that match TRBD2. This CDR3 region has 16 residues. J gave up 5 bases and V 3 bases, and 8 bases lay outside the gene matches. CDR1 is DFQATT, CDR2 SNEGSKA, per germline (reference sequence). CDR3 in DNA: TGCAGTGCTAGTGGGCTAGCGGGAGGGTTGGACAATGAGCAGTTCTTC. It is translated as CSASGLAGGLDNEQFF.